The clone carrying this T cell receptor (beta chain) was recorded once. The data stem from a study of CD4+ T cells in melanoma. The assay was immunoSEQ multiplex PCR, and TCRdb's table has in-frame clones only and misses some. Of some 150,000 clones listed, 80% to 95% are singletons. The TCR was taken from a human donor with melanoma.

The CDR3 region is CASSSGLAGVLDTQYF. The CDR3 nucleotides are TGTGCCAGCAGCTCCGGACTAGCGGGGGTCCTGGATACGCAGTATTTT. This sequence joins TRBV5-6 and TRBJ2-3; the match to TRBD2 covers 13 bases. CDR3 length: 16 residues. Germline CDR1 is SGHDT and CDR2 is YYEEEE. Trimming removed 3 bases from V and 6 bases from J; junction bases left unmatched: 7.